This T cell receptor beta chain was profiled in a study of cytomegalovirus exposure and HLA in healthy donors. The PCR used 60 Vbeta and 13 Jbeta primers. This table comes from immunoSEQ multiplex PCR, and its TCRdb copy is limited to in-frame clones, with some not included. The sample has 150,000 to 200,000 clones; about four fifths are singletons. V was pared by 6 bases and J by 4 bases, with 9 bases of the junction left unmatched. CDR1 SGDLS and CDR2 YYNGEE come from the germline V gene. The CDR3 loop spans 14 amino acids. The chain carries TRBV9 and TRBJ1-2; 7 bases are shared with TRBD1. This sequence was found in a woman aged 45-65 years in good health and CMV-seronegative. The sequencing input was PBMCs. DNA of the CDR3: TGTGCCAGCACCCTAGACAGGGAGAGCTATGGCTACACCTTC. Translation: CASTLDRESYGYTF.